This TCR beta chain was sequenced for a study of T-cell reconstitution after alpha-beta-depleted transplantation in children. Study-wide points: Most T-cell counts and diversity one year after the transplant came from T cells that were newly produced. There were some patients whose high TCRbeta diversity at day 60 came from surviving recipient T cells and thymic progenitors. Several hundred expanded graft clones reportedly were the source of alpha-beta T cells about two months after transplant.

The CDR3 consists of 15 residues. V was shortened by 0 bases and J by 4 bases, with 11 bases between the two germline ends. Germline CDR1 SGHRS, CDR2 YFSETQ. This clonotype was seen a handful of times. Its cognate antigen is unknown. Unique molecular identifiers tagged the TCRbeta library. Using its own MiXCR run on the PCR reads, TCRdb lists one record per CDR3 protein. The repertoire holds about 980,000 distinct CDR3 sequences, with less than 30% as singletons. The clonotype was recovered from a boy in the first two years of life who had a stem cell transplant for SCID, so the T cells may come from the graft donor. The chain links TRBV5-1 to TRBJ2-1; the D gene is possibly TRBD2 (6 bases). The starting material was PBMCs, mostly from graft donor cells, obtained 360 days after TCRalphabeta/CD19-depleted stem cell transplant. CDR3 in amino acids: CASSLAPGDYNEQFF. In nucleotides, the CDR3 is TGCGCCAGCAGCTTGGCCCCGGGGGATTACAATGAGCAGTTCTTC.